These T cell receptor beta chains were read from a single sample in a study of cytomegalovirus exposure and HLA in healthy donors. Some clones are missing from TCRdb's copy, which holds only in-frame ones; the method was immunoSEQ multiplex PCR. The sample includes nearly 110,000 clones, more than 65% of them seen just once. The specimen was PBMCs. The receptors here all came from a man between 25 and 39 years old in good health and CMV-seronegative. The CDR3 runs from the conserved cysteine through the conserved F or W. The order of the fields is CDR3 DNA, CDR3 protein, V gene, D gene, J gene, clone size. A D gene is named only where the DNA matches it firmly. Not all rows give a size; the values are once, few, many and, for expanded clones, a class.

TGCAGCGAAAGTAGCGGGGGTCAGGGCTACACCTTC CSESSGGQGYTF TRBV29-1 NA TRBJ1-2 NA
TGTGCCAGCAGCTCCCGGACAGCTAGCACAGATACGCAGTATTTT CASSSRTASTDTQYF TRBV13 NA TRBJ2-3 NA
TGTGCCAGCAGGGTTGGACAGGGGGCTTGGCAGCCCCAGCATTTT CASRVGQGAWQPQHF TRBV6-1 TRBD1 TRBJ1-5 NA
TGTGCCAGCAGACCGGGACTAGCGGGGATCTGCTACTTC CASRPGLAGICYF TRBV5-4 TRBD2 TRBJ2-4 NA
TGTGCCAGCAGTGAGGGACAGGGGACCTATGGCTACACCTTC CASSEGQGTYGYTF TRBV6-1 TRBD1 TRBJ1-2 NA
TGCGCCAGCAGCCAAGGGATGGGCAGCGGCGCGTACGAGCAGTACTTC CASSQGMGSGAYEQYF TRBV4-1 NA TRBJ2-7 NA
TGTGCCCGGAGTCCCTCACGTAGGACCCAGTACTTC CARSPSRRTQYF TRBV30 NA TRBJ2-5 NA
TGTGCCAGCAGCTTAGAGAGGGGGACCCTCTACGAGCAGTACTTC CASSLERGTLYEQYF TRBV7-2 NA TRBJ2-7 NA
TGTGCCAGCAGTTATGACAGGCCATTCAATTCACCCCTCCACTTT CASSYDRPFNSPLHF TRBV2 NA TRBJ1-6 NA
TGTGCTAGCAGCTCATCTCAAGGGGGGACCCAGTACTTC CASSSSQGGTQYF TRBV7-7 NA TRBJ2-5 NA
TGCGCCAGCAGCAGAACTCAAGGGGGACGTGGCTACACCTTC CASSRTQGGRGYTF TRBV5-1 NA TRBJ1-2 NA
TGCGCCAGCAGTTCAACCGGGAGGTTCACCTACAATGAGCAGTTCTTC CASSSTGRFTYNEQFF TRBV10-2 TRBD2 TRBJ2-1 NA
TGTGCCAGCAGTGAAAAGAGCCACAATCAGCCCCAGCATTTT CASSEKSHNQPQHF TRBV2 NA TRBJ1-5 NA
TGCGCCACCTCGTTGGGGGGCAGCGGGGTCTCCGGGGAGCTGTTTTTT CATSLGGSGVSGELFF TRBV10-1 NA TRBJ2-2 NA
TGCGCCAGCAGCCAAGGGAGGGGCTACTCTGGAAACACCATATATTTT CASSQGRGYSGNTIYF TRBV4-1 NA TRBJ1-3 NA
TGTGCCAGCAACCGAGGAAGCAATCAGCCCCAGCATTTT CASNRGSNQPQHF TRBV6-1 NA TRBJ1-5 NA
TGTGCCAGCAGCCACGACGGGGCTGAAGCTTTCTTT CASSHDGAEAFF TRBV9 NA TRBJ1-1 NA
TGTGCCAGCAGCTCACCGACAGGGGGCAGCGGGGAGCTGTTTTTT CASSSPTGGSGELFF TRBV5-4 TRBD1 TRBJ2-2 NA
TGCGCCAGCAGCTTGACGACAGCCGGCAGCACAGATACGCAGTATTTT CASSLTTAGSTDTQYF TRBV5-1 NA TRBJ2-3 NA
TGTGCCAGCAGCACCCGGGACAGGGGATCCTACAATGAGCAGTTCTTC CASSTRDRGSYNEQFF TRBV13 TRBD1 TRBJ2-1 once
TGTGCCAGCAGCCCAATTAGCTCCTACAATGAGCAGTTCTTC CASSPISSYNEQFF TRBV5-6 NA TRBJ2-1 NA
TGTGCCAGTAGTATAGGATCACAGGCCCGTAGCATTCAGTACTTC CASSIGSQARSIQYF TRBV19 NA TRBJ2-4 NA
TGTGCCAGCAGTTTATTACAGGGGAACACCGGGGAGCTGTTTTTT CASSLLQGNTGELFF TRBV27 NA TRBJ2-2 NA
TGTGCCAGCTCACAGGACAGGCTCAATTCACCCCTCCACTTT CASSQDRLNSPLHF TRBV18 TRBD1 TRBJ1-6 NA
TGTGCCAGCAGTTTAGGGGGCAACACTGAAGCTTTCTTT CASSLGGNTEAFF TRBV27 NA TRBJ1-1 NA
TGTGCCACCAACTCCGAGCAGTACTTC CATNSEQYF TRBV15 NA TRBJ2-7 NA
TGTGCCTGGGCATTCAGGGGGAACACTGAAGCTTTCTTT CAWAFRGNTEAFF TRBV30 NA TRBJ1-1 NA
TGCAGCGTACAGGGGGCCCCCAATCAGCCCCAGCATTTT CSVQGAPNQPQHF TRBV29-1 TRBD1 TRBJ1-5 NA
TGTGCCAGCAGTTTACGGGAGGGCAATCAGCCCCAGCATTTT CASSLREGNQPQHF TRBV27 NA TRBJ1-5 NA
TGTGCCAGCAGTGAATCGACAGGGGAGGTCGAAAAACTGTTTTTT CASSESTGEVEKLFF TRBV25-1 TRBD1 TRBJ1-4 NA
TGTGCCAGCAGCTACCAGACTAGCGGGGGAGGAAATGAGCAGTTCTTC CASSYQTSGGGNEQFF TRBV6-5 TRBD2 TRBJ2-1 once
TGTGCTCACCGTCCGGGACAGGGAAGGGACACTGAAGCTTTCTTT CAHRPGQGRDTEAFF TRBV30 TRBD1 TRBJ1-1 NA
TGTGCCAGCAGTGATAGCGGGGGGACTTCCGGAGATACGCAGTATTTT CASSDSGGTSGDTQYF TRBV6-4 TRBD2 TRBJ2-3 NA
TGCGCCAGCAGCTTGGCCGGGACAGGAAACACCATATATTTT CASSLAGTGNTIYF TRBV5-1 NA TRBJ1-3 NA
TGCGCCAGCAGCTTGGAACGGCGAGGCGAGCAGTACTTC CASSLERRGEQYF TRBV5-1 NA TRBJ2-7 NA
TGTGCCAGCAAGGCCGGGACAGAATTGACCGGGGAGCTGTTTTTT CASKAGTELTGELFF TRBV7-2 TRBD1 TRBJ2-2 once
TGTGCCAGCAGCCATTGGACAGGGGGCTCCTACGAGCAGTACTTC CASSHWTGGSYEQYF TRBV7-2 TRBD1 TRBJ2-7 NA
TGTGCCAGCAGCCTGGGACAGCCGCCTGGAGCTTTCTTT CASSLGQPPGAFF TRBV28 TRBD1 TRBJ1-1 few
TGCGCCAGCAGCCCCGGGACAGGAGACACTGAAGCTTTCTTT CASSPGTGDTEAFF TRBV5-1 TRBD1 TRBJ1-1 NA
TGTGCCAGCAGTTTCACCATCCGGGGCACCGGGGAGCTGTTTTTT CASSFTIRGTGELFF TRBV6-5 NA TRBJ2-2 NA
TGTGCCGTACAGGGGGCAGGGTATGGCAATCAGCCCCAGCATTTT CAVQGAGYGNQPQHF TRBV6-6 TRBD1 TRBJ1-5 NA